This entry lists 31 T cell receptor beta chains sequenced from one sample in a study of T-cell reconstitution after alpha-beta-depleted transplantation in children. The TCRbeta library was prepared with unique molecular identifiers. TCRdb ran MiXCR on the PCR reads and lists one entry per CDR3 protein. The repertoire holds around 240,000 distinct CDR3 sequences, with roughly 7.7% as singletons. The sample here was PBMCs, mostly from graft donor cells, taken 180 days after TCRalphabeta/CD19-depleted stem cell transplant. The receptors were gathered from a male patient aged 10 to 17 who had a stem cell transplant for acute lymphoblastic leukemia, so the T cells may come from the graft donor.

This clonotype was found many times. The chain couples TRBV7-2 to TRBJ1-5; the D gene is possibly TRBD1 (5 bases). The CDR3 contains 13 residues. The V gene lost 1 base and the J gene lost 7 bases, with 8 bases spanning the gap. The germline V gene encodes CDR1 SGHTA and CDR2 FQGNSA. The CDR3 loop reads CASSLEGKQPQHF. CDR3 coding DNA: TGTGCCAGCAGCTTAGAGGGGAAGCAGCCCCAGCATTTT.

Ten or more counts support this clonotype. The chain employs TRBV29-1 and TRBJ2-2; D remains unclear. The CDR3 sequence is 13 residues long. CDR1 is SQVTM, CDR2 ANQGSEA, per germline. Trimming pared 3 bases from V and 7 bases from J, leaving 12 bases between. As DNA, the CDR3 is TGCAGCGTTGATTCTCCTCTGGGCGGGGAGCTGTTTTTT. Amino acids: CSVDSPLGGELFF.

This clonotype was counted at least ten times. The chain employs TRBV2 and TRBJ2-7; possibly TRBD1 for D (5 bases). This CDR3 contains 13 residues. Trimming stripped 6 bases from V and 0 bases from J, with 9 bases between. Germline V lookup: CDR1 SNHLY, CDR2 FYNNEI. CDR3 coding DNA: TGTGCCAGCAGCGCAGGGTTCTCCTACGAGCAGTACTTC. Protein sequence: CASSAGFSYEQYF.

This clonotype was seen ten or more times. The rearrangement uses TRBV5-1 and TRBJ2-2; D not resolved. This CDR3 has 15 amino acids. Germline V lookup: CDR1 SGHRS, CDR2 YFSETQ. V gave up 4 bases and J gave up 6 bases, with 16 bases separating them. The CDR3 sequence: CASSGNVGTAGELFF. The CDR3 coding sequence is TGCGCCAGCAGCGGGAATGTGGGTACGGCCGGGGAGCTGTTTTTT.

The sample holds many counts of this clonotype. V usage is TRBV12-3 or TRBV12-4 and J usage is TRBJ2-4; weak D call: TRBD2 (6 bases). The CDR3 consists of 14 residues. V dropped 7 bases and J dropped 5 bases, with 15 bases sitting between them. The CDR3 is CASTLRRAQNIQYF. Here the CDR3 DNA reads TGTGCCAGCACCCTAAGGAGGGCCCAAAACATTCAGTACTTC.

There are many counts of this clonotype. The V call is TRBV5-6, the J call TRBJ2-2, with D perhaps matching TRBD1 (6 bases). Germline lookup yields CDR1 SGHDT and CDR2 YYEEEE. V shed 1 base and J shed 4 bases, with 8 bases lying between them. The CDR3 runs to 14 residues. The CDR3 sequence: CASSLRGFTGELFF. The CDR3 coding sequence is TGTGCCAGCAGCTTGAGGGGGTTCACCGGGGAGCTGTTTTTT.

This clonotype was recorded many times. The chain combines TRBV12-3 or TRBV12-4 with TRBJ2-5; D is unclear. Trimming removed 6 bases at V and 2 bases at J, with 16 bases between. This CDR3 is built from 15 residues. CDR3 region: CASSPRGSYQETQYF. The CDR3 DNA sequence: TGTGCCAGCAGCCCCCGTGGAAGCTATCAAGAGACCCAGTACTTC.

As regards this clonotype: This may be a read error: a much more frequent sequence differs by one nucleotide. This chain uses TRBV20-1 with TRBJ2-3; 9 bases agree with TRBD2. The CDR3 covers 14 residues. The V gene's germline CDR1 is DFQATT and CDR2 SNEGSKA (reference sequence). V was pared by 3 bases and J by 3 bases, with 4 bases of the junction left unmatched. CDR3 nucleotide sequence: TGCAGTGCTAGCCCTAGCGGGACTACAGATACGCAGTATTTT. Translated: CSASPSGTTDTQYF.

This clonotype was seen repeatedly, ten times or more. The rearrangement uses TRBV29-1 and TRBJ1-1, with 7 bases identical to TRBD1. The CDR3 is 13 amino acids. J gave up 0 bases and V 7 bases, and 5 bases lay outside the gene matches. Germline-derived CDR1 and CDR2 are SQVTM and ANQGSEA. In DNA form, the CDR3 reads TGCAGCGGGTACAGGGGATTGAACACTGAAGCTTTCTTT. Protein product: CSGYRGLNTEAFF. The full variable domain, in which reference TRBV29-1 and TRBJ1-1 provide the parts outside the CDR3, is SAVISQKPSRDICQRGTSLTIQCQVDSQVTMMFWYRQQPGQSLTLIATANQGSEATYESGFVIDKFPISRPNLTFSTLTVSNMSPEDSSIYLCSGYRGLNTEAFFGQGTRLTVV.

This clonotype was recorded at least ten times. CDR3 in amino acids: CSVGTPRGRIEWNEQFF. CDR3 bases: TGCAGCGTTGGGACCCCTAGGGGGAGGATCGAATGGAATGAGCAGTTCTTC. The chain has TRBV29-1 and TRBJ2-1; the D gene could be TRBD1 or TRBD2 (6 bases each). Trimming pared 4 bases from V and 7 bases from J, leaving 26 bases between. Looked up from germline, CDR1 is SQVTM and CDR2 is ANQGSEA. This CDR3 contains 17 residues.

This clonotype was counted ten times or more. The CDR3 here is CASSLGLGWGNEQFF. CDR3 nucleotide sequence: TGTGCCAGCAGCTTAGGTTTGGGATGGGGGAATGAGCAGTTCTTC. The rearrangement links TRBV11-2 to TRBJ2-1, with D possibly being TRBD1 or TRBD2 (5 bases each). CDR1 and CDR2 (germline): SGHAT, FQNNGV. Trimming left V 1 base short and J 7 bases short, with 14 bases between. There are 15 residues in the CDR3.

This clonotype has at least ten counts. This chain links TRBV5-1 with TRBJ1-4; D is possibly TRBD1 (6 bases). The CDR3 is 14 amino acids. Trimming removed 4 bases from V and 6 bases from J, with 13 bases in between. Germline V gene sequence: CDR1 SGHRS, CDR2 YFSETQ. The CDR3, as DNA: TGCGCCAGCAGCGCCGACAGGTTGCATGAAAAACTGTTTTTT. The encoded protein is CASSADRLHEKLFF.

The table lists this clonotype with many counts. The CDR3 is CSVSGSPDEQFF. The CDR3 DNA reads TGCAGTGTTAGCGGATCCCCGGATGAGCAGTTCTTC. The chain joins TRBV20-1 to TRBJ2-1, with D maybe TRBD2 (6 bases). The CDR3 has 12 amino acids. The germline V and J ends were trimmed by 7 bases and 8 bases, with 15 bases remaining between them. Looked up from germline, CDR1 is DFQATT and CDR2 is SNEGSKA (reference sequence).

This clonotype was counted many times. The chain links TRBV5-1 to TRBJ2-2; D ambiguous. V dropped 0 bases and J dropped 4 bases, with 4 bases sitting between them. The germline V gene has CDR1 SGHRS and CDR2 YFSETQ. The CDR3 contains 13 residues. The CDR3 bases are TGCGCCAGCAGCTTGGAGAGCACCGGGGAGCTGTTTTTT. Its translation is CASSLESTGELFF.

In this sample, this clonotype turned up many times. This chain links TRBV5-1 with TRBJ1-1; D unclear. Germline CDR1 reads SGHRS; CDR2 reads YFSETQ. Trimming left V 4 bases short and J 3 bases short, with 10 bases between. This CDR3 is built from 13 residues. As DNA, the CDR3 is TGCGCCAGCAGCAACCAGGAAGACACTGAAGCTTTCTTT. This translates into CASSNQEDTEAFF.

This clonotype was detected ten times or more. The V gene is TRBV5-1, the J gene TRBJ2-1; 14 nucleotides match TRBD2. CDR3 size: 15 residues. V trimming: 5 bases; J trimming: 8 bases; junction bases outside the gene matches: 6. Germline V gene sequence: CDR1 SGHRS, CDR2 YFSETQ. CDR3 loop: CASRVGLAGVYEQFF. For the CDR3, the DNA is TGCGCCAGCAGAGTGGGACTAGCGGGAGTTTATGAGCAGTTCTTC.

This clonotype was observed at least ten times. CDR3 sequence: CASSLILAGGLDGTDTQYF. For the CDR3, the DNA is TGTGCCAGCAGCTTAATACTAGCGGGGGGGTTAGACGGCACAGATACGCAGTATTTT. The J gene is TRBJ2-3, the V gene TRBV7-8; TRBD2 aligns across 13 bases. Germline CDR1 is SGHVS and CDR2 is FQNEAQ. V trimming: 2 bases; J trimming: 1 base; junction bases outside the gene matches: 9. This CDR3 has 19 residues.

This clonotype was recorded many times. The rearrangement uses TRBV3-1 and TRBJ1-2; perhaps TRBD1 as D (6 bases). V lost 4 bases to trimming and J lost 0 bases, with 18 bases between them. The CDR3 runs 17 residues. Per germline, CDR1 LGHDT and CDR2 YNNKEL (reference sequence). The CDR3 region has the DNA TGTGCCAGCAGCCCGCGAGGGGTGGACAGAGCTAACTATGGCTACACCTTC. This encodes CASSPRGVDRANYGYTF.

This clonotype was recorded at least ten times. This chain links TRBV6-5 with TRBJ2-1; 9 nucleotides line up with TRBD1. The CDR3 totals 15 residues. With V trimmed by 6 bases and J by 1 base, 4 bases remained unmatched. Germline values: CDR1 MNHEY, CDR2 SVGAGI. CDR3 sequence reads: CASRSDRGSYNEQFF. The CDR3, as DNA: TGTGCCAGCAGATCGGACAGGGGATCCTACAATGAGCAGTTCTTC.

In its sample, this clonotype was seen many times. The rearrangement uses TRBV6-2 or TRBV6-3 and TRBJ2-3, with a tentative D call TRBD2 (5 bases). Trimming stripped 2 bases from V and 3 bases from J, with 6 bases between. Germline-derived CDR1 and CDR2 are MNHEY and SVGEGT. The CDR3 has 13 amino acids. This chain's CDR3 is CASSYPGTDTQYF. CDR3 DNA: TGTGCCAGCAGTTACCCGGGGACAGATACGCAGTATTTT.

This clonotype was found once. The limits of the CDR3 on the DNA are not certain, so only TCRdb's listed CDR3 is given. This chain links TRBV6-5 with TRBJ1-2. The CDR3 length equals 13 residues, ends included. Looked up from germline, CDR1 is MNHEY and CDR2 is SVGAGI. CDR3: CAGSYQYNCGYTF.

The V gene is TRBV29-1, the J gene TRBJ2-7; 9 positions agree with TRBD2. Germline V gene sequence: CDR1 SQVTM, CDR2 ANQGSEA. Trimming at V came to 4 bases and at J to 2 bases, leaving 6 bases not matched to a gene. The CDR3 spans 14 residues. The CDR3 coding sequence is TGCAGCGTTGGCGGGCTAGCGGGGACCTACGAGCAGTACTTC. Translating it yields CSVGGLAGTYEQYF.

This clonotype was recorded at least ten times. The CDR3 sequence: CASRPQAGLNTGELFF. The CDR3 region has the DNA TGTGCCAGCAGGCCCCAAGCGGGATTGAACACCGGGGAGCTGTTTTTT. The rearrangement uses TRBV12-3 or TRBV12-4 and TRBJ2-2; TRBD2 agrees at 7 bases. This CDR3 has 16 residues. V lost 6 bases and J lost 1; bases outside the gene matches: 8.

This clonotype was counted many times. The V gene is TRBV20-1, the J gene TRBJ1-6, with 7 bases identical to TRBD1. The junction had 1 base not matched to a gene; V was cut back by 3 bases and J by 8 bases. The CDR3 runs to 12 residues. The germline V gene encodes CDR1 DFQATT and CDR2 SNEGSKA (reference sequence). In DNA form, the CDR3 reads TGCAGTGCTAGGGGGACAGATTCACCCCTCCACTTT. Its translation is CSARGTDSPLHF.

This clonotype appeared many times. The chain joins TRBV20-1 to TRBJ2-1, with a tentative D call TRBD2 (5 bases). V lost 7 bases and J lost 12, with 13 bases in between. This CDR3 is 10 amino acids long. Germline CDR1 and CDR2: DFQATT and SNEGSKA (reference sequence). CDR3 loop: CSVPGGPQFF. DNA of the CDR3: TGCAGTGTCCCGGGCGGGCCGCAGTTCTTC.

Regarding this clonotype: A much larger clone differs from this one at a single base, so this may be a read error. The gene calls are TRBV5-6 and TRBJ1-5; D not resolved. Germline values: CDR1 SGHDT, CDR2 YYEEEE. This CDR3 comprises 15 residues. The CDR3 loop reads CASSLGWVGNQPEHF. The CDR3 coding sequence is TGTGCCAGCAGCTTGGGGTGGGTGGGCAATCAGCCCGAGCATTTT.

There are many counts of this clonotype. Here the CDR3 reads CSARDESLNQPQHF. The CDR3 DNA follows: TGCAGTGCTAGAGATGAATCACTCAATCAGCCCCAGCATTTT. The chain is built from TRBV20-1 and TRBJ1-5; unclear D gene. With 0 bases removed from V and 3 bases from J, the gap between germline ends came to 9 bases. Germline V gene lookup returns CDR1 DFQATT and CDR2 SNEGSKA (reference sequence). The CDR3 loop spans 14 amino acids.

This clonotype occurred many times. This sequence joins TRBV5-1 and TRBJ2-1; TRBD2 is a possible D gene (7 bases). CDR3 length: 15 amino acids. The V gene lost 2 bases and the J gene lost 2 bases, with 11 bases spanning the gap. Germline CDR1 reads SGHRS; CDR2 reads YFSETQ. DNA of the CDR3: TGCGCCAGCAGCTTCAAGCGGGACACCTACAATGAGCAGTTCTTC. As protein: CASSFKRDTYNEQFF.

This clonotype has a count of ten or more. V and J are TRBV27 and TRBJ2-2, with D uncertain. Per germline, CDR1 MNHEY and CDR2 SMNVEV (reference sequence). V lost 7 bases and J 7 bases, leaving 7 bases between the germline ends. This CDR3 has 11 amino acids. The CDR3 DNA reads TGTGCCAGCAATAAAAACGGGGAGCTGTTTTTT. Translation: CASNKNGELFF.

This clonotype was counted at least ten times. The chain carries TRBV9 and TRBJ2-2; D not resolved. V was shortened by 0 bases and J by 6 bases, with 9 bases between the two germline ends. Per the germline V gene, CDR1 is SGDLS and CDR2 is YYNGEE. The CDR3 has 14 residues. The CDR3 sequence is CASSVEGVSGELFF. CDR3 in DNA: TGTGCCAGCAGCGTAGAGGGTGTCTCCGGGGAGCTGTTTTTT.

Many counts were recorded for this clonotype. The chain couples TRBV24-1 to TRBJ2-1; 10 nucleotides line up with TRBD2. With 0 bases clipped from V and 6 bases from J, the junction kept 4 bases outside the gene matches. The CDR3 runs 16 residues. Germline V lookup: CDR1 KGHDR, CDR2 SFDVKD. The CDR3 DNA is TGTGCCACCAGTGATTTGAGCGCTAGCGGGAGCAATGAGCAGTTCTTC. It specifies CATSDLSASGSNEQFF.